This passage covers 13 T cell receptor beta chains from one sample sequenced in a study of early T cells in non-severe SARS-CoV-2 infection. A single record per CDR3 protein comes from TCRdb applying MiXCR to the 5' RACE reads. There are 84,000 or so distinct CDR3 sequences in the sample; 14% to 15% occur only once, and 9.5% to 12% lies in the top ten. The sample consisted of whole blood. The receptors stem from an adult who was a healthcare worker with PCR-confirmed SARS-CoV-2 infection or an uninfected control (not recorded which).

The DNA for the CDR3 is TGCAGTGCTCCGAAACCTCCCGCGGGGGGGCGGTTCTCAGCCAAAAACATTCAGTACTTC. Translation gives CSAPKPPAGGRFSAKNIQYF. This chain uses TRBV20-1 with TRBJ2-4; 9 bases map to TRBD2. V shed 5 bases, J shed 0 bases, and the junction held 20 bases outside the gene matches. The CDR3 runs to 20 residues. Germline V gene sequence: CDR1 DFQATT, CDR2 SNEGSKA (reference sequence).

This clonotype appeared a few times. The V gene is TRBV7-3, the J gene TRBJ2-3; the D gene is possibly TRBD2 (6 bases). Germline CDR1 is SGHTA and CDR2 is FQGTGA. V shed 2 bases and J shed 4 bases, with 16 bases lying between them. CDR3 length equals 16 residues. Written as DNA, the CDR3 is TGTGCCAGCAGCTTACAGGGAGGAGGTAGCCCAGATACGCAGTATTTT. This translates into CASSLQGGGSPDTQYF.

This clonotype showed up many times. The V gene is TRBV7-7, the J gene TRBJ2-5; no definite D call. Germline V gene sequence: CDR1 SSHAT, CDR2 FNYEAQ (reference sequence). V lost 5 bases and J 4 bases, leaving 11 bases between the germline ends. This CDR3 is built from 13 residues. CDR3 bases: TGTGCCAGCAGCCCTCCCGAAAGAGAGACCCAGTACTTC. This sequence encodes CASSPPERETQYF.

This clonotype showed up many times. The chain couples TRBV6-2 or TRBV6-3 to TRBJ2-7; the match to TRBD1 covers 8 bases. The germline V gene encodes CDR1 MNHEY and CDR2 SVGEGT. The V and J ends lost 5 bases and 6 bases, in that order; junction bases with no gene match: 9. CDR3 length: 14 amino acids. CDR3 bases: TGTGCCAGCAGTCCCACCAGGGGGCCCGGCGAGCAGTACTTC. It specifies CASSPTRGPGEQYF.

In its sample, this clonotype was seen a few times. The rearrangement joins TRBV12-3 or TRBV12-4 to TRBJ2-7, with unresolved D. The CDR3 is made up of 15 amino acids. V was clipped by 1 base and J by 1 base, with 11 bases between them. The CDR3 nucleotides are TGTGCCAGCAGTTTAGGACCCCCTTCTTCCTACGAGCAGTACTTC. Protein product: CASSLGPPSSYEQYF.

This clonotype was observed a few times. The V call is TRBV7-9, the J call TRBJ2-5; possible D gene TRBD2, 6 bases. V was shortened by 5 bases and J by 3 bases, with 10 bases between the two germline ends. Germline-derived CDR1 and CDR2 are SEHNR and FQNEAQ (reference sequence). CDR3 length: 13 amino acids. As DNA, the CDR3 is TGTGCCAGCAGCACGGGACTCGAAGAGACCCAGTACTTC. This gives the protein CASSTGLEETQYF.

This clonotype was observed a handful of times. The chain links TRBV6-5 to TRBJ1-2; a possible D gene is TRBD1 (5 bases). Trimming left V 8 bases short and J 2 bases short, with 18 bases between. The CDR3 covers 15 residues. Germline values: CDR1 MNHEY, CDR2 SVGAGI. CDR3 amino acids: CASLGRAGTNYGYTF. The CDR3 nucleotides are TGTGCCAGCCTGGGGCGGGCAGGCACCAACTATGGCTACACCTTC.

The chain is built from TRBV7-9 and TRBJ2-3; possible D gene TRBD2, 6 bases. CDR1 and CDR2 (germline): SEHNR, FQNEAQ (reference sequence). Trimming shortened V by 8 bases and J by 2 bases, and 17 bases separated the two germline ends. The length of the CDR3 is 15 residues. DNA of the CDR3: TGTGCCAGCGGGTGGGTCGGGGGATACACAGATACGCAGTATTTT. This codes for CASGWVGGYTDTQYF.

This clonotype was picked up a small number of times. J is TRBJ1-1 and V is TRBV21-1. TRBV21-1 is assigned pseudogene status. The CDR3 length is 17 residues. In DNA, the CDR3 is TGTGCCAGCAGCAAAGAACGAGGCGACCCTTGGGGCACTGAAGCTTTCTTT. It codes for CASSKERGDPWGTEAFF.

The V gene is TRBV5-1, the J gene TRBJ1-1, with no clear D. The V end was cut by 0 bases, the J end by 1 base, with 13 bases between. CDR1 is SGHRS, CDR2 YFSETQ, per germline. The CDR3 covers 16 residues. CDR3 sequence: CASSLGAEAANTEAFF. The CDR3 DNA reads TGCGCCAGCAGCTTGGGGGCGGAGGCCGCGAACACTGAAGCTTTCTTT.

The chain joins TRBV29-1 to TRBJ2-5, with a possible D match to TRBD1 (5 bases). Trimming took 4 bases from V and 3 from J, leaving 12 bases between them. The CDR3 length is 13 residues. Germline V gene data show CDR1 as SQVTM and CDR2 as ANQGSEA. Here the CDR3 DNA reads TGCAGCGTTGGTTCAACAGGAGAAGAGACCCAGTACTTC. Protein sequence: CSVGSTGEETQYF.

This clonotype was counted only a few times. The chain is built from TRBV6-5 and TRBJ1-4; TRBD1 matches 9 bases. Germline V gene data show CDR1 as MNHEY and CDR2 as SVGAGI. The ends lost 2 bases at V and 8 bases at J; junction bases unmatched: 6. CDR3 size: 15 residues. CDR3 coding DNA: TGTGCCAGCAGTTACCGGGGACAGGGAGAAGAAAAACTGTTTTTT. It codes for CASSYRGQGEEKLFF.

The chain joins TRBV6-2 or TRBV6-3 to TRBJ2-5; 12 bases align to TRBD2. CDR3 length equals 14 residues. V shed 8 bases and J 2 bases; nucleotides not matched to a gene: 3. CDR1 MNHEY and CDR2 SVGEGT come from the germline V gene. CDR3 nucleotide sequence: TGTGCCAGCCGGACTAGCGGGACACAAGAGACCCAGTACTTC. This gives the protein CASRTSGTQETQYF.